The clone carrying this T cell receptor (beta chain) was seen ten or more times. TCRdb itself ran the PCR reads through MiXCR, one entry per CDR3 protein. Of about 640,000 distinct CDR3 sequences in the sample, just under 20% were seen once. The data belong to a study of molecular identifiers for immune sequencing clone quantification. Sequenced: naive CD8+ T cells from blood, with Jurkat cell RNA spiked in. Subset denoted: FACS-sorted CD8+CD4-CCR7+CD45RA+ naive T cells. This TCR came from a human donor in good health. Some libraries in this study had Jurkat cell RNA spiked in.

CDR3 DNA sequence: TGTGCCAGCAGCCCTAACCCGGATACGCAGTATTTT. Encoded protein: CASSPNPDTQYF. V gene TRBV7-9 combines with J gene TRBJ2-3; the D is unclear. The CDR3 covers 12 residues. Germline lookup yields CDR1 SEHNR and CDR2 FQNEAQ (reference sequence). V lost 5 bases and J lost 6, with 9 bases in between. Variable domain in full (rest from reference TRBV7-9 and TRBJ2-3): DTGVSQNPRHKITKRGQNVTFRCDPISEHNRLYWYRQTLGQGPEFLTYFQNEAQLEKSRLLSDRFSAERPKGSFSTLEIQRTEQGDSAMYLCASSPNPDTQYFGPGTRLTVL.